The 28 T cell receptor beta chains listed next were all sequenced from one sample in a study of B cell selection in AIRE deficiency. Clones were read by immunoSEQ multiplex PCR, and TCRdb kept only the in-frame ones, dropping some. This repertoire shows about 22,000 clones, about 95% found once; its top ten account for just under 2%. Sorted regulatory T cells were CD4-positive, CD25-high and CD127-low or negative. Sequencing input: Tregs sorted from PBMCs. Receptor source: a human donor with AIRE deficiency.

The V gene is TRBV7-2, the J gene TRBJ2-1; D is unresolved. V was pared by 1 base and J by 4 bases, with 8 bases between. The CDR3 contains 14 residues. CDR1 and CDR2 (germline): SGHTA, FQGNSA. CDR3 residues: CASSLVAAYNEQFF. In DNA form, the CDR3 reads TGTGCCAGCAGCTTAGTGGCCGCATACAATGAGCAGTTCTTC. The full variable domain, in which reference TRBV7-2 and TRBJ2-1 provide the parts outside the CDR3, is GAGVSQSPSNKVTEKGKDVELRCDPISGHTALYWYRQSLGQGLEFLIYFQGNSAPDKSGLPSDRFSAERTGGSVSTLTIQRTQQEDSAVYLCASSLVAAYNEQFFGPGTRLTVL.

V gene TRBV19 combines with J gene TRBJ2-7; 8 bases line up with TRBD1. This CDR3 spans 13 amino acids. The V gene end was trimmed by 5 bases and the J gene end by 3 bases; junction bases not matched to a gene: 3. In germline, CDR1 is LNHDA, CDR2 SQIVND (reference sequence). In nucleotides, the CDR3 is TGTGCCAGTAGTCCGGGACAGGTCTACGAGCAGTACTTC. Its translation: CASSPGQVYEQYF. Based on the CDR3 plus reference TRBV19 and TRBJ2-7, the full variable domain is DGGITQSPKYLFRKEGQNVTLSCEQNLNHDAMYWYRQDPGQGLRLIYYSQIVNDFQKGDIAEGYSVSREKKESFPLTVTSAQKNPTAFYLCASSPGQVYEQYFGPGTRLTVT.

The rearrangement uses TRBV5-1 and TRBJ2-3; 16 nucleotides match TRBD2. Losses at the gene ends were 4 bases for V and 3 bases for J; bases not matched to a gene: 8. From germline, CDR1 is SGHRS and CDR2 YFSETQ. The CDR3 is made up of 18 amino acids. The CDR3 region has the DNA TGCGCCAGCAGCCTAGGGACTAGCGGGAGGGCCTTAACAGATACGCAGTATTTT. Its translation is CASSLGTSGRALTDTQYF.

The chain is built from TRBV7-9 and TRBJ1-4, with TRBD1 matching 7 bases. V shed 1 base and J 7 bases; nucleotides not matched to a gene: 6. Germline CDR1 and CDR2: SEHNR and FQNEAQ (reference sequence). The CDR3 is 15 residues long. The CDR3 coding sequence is TGTGCCAGCAGCTTAGGGACAGGTATTCTTGAAAAACTGTTTTTT. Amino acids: CASSLGTGILEKLFF. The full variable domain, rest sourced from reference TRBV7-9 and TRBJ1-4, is DTGVSQNPRHKITKRGQNVTFRCDPISEHNRLYWYRQTLGQGPEFLTYFQNEAQLEKSRLLSDRFSAERPKGSFSTLEIQRTEQGDSAMYLCASSLGTGILEKLFFGSGTQLSVL.

DNA for the CDR3: TGTGCCAGCAGCCCGTCAAGAGGGGGAGTCGAGACCCAGTACTTC. This encodes CASSPSRGGVETQYF. The chain employs TRBV28 and TRBJ2-5; maybe TRBD1 (6 bases). The CDR3 is 15 amino acids. Deletions cut 6 bases from V and 5 bases from J, with 19 bases between. Germline V lookup: CDR1 MDHEN, CDR2 SYDVKM.

The CDR3 DNA reads TGCGCCAGCAGCCAAGAAGGGGCTAACTATGGCTACACCTTC. Translated, it gives CASSQEGANYGYTF. This rearrangement joins TRBV4-1 to TRBJ1-2, with TRBD1 as a possible D gene (5 bases). This CDR3 is built from 14 residues. Germline assignment: CDR1 MGHRA and CDR2 YSYEKL. Trimming pared 0 bases from V and 0 bases from J, leaving 5 bases between.

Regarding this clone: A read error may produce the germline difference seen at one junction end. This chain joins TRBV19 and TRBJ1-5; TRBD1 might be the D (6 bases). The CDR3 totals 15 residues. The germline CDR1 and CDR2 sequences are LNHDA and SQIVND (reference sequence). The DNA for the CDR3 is TGTGCCAGTAGTCTAGACAGGTATAGCAATCAGCCCCAGCATTTT. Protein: CASSLDRYSNQPQHF.

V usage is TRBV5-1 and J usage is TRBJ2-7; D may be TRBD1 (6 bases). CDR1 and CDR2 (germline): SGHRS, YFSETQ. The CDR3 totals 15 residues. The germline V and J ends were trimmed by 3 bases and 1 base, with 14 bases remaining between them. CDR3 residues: CASSSMGARSYEQYF. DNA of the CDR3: TGCGCCAGCAGCTCAATGGGGGCACGGTCCTACGAGCAGTACTTC.

Written as DNA, the CDR3 is TGCAGCGTTCCCGAGCTGACTAGGAAGAACTACAATGAGCAGTTCTTC. Translating it yields CSVPELTRKNYNEQFF. The chain couples TRBV29-1 to TRBJ2-1; tentative D call: TRBD2 (6 bases). Deletions cut 5 bases from V and 3 bases from J, with 20 bases between. The CDR3 has 16 amino acids. Germline V gene lookup returns CDR1 SQVTM and CDR2 ANQGSEA.

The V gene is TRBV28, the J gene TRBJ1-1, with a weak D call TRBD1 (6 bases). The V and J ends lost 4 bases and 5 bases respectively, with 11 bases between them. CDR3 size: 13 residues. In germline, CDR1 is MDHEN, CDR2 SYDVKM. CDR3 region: CASSSGQRTEAFF. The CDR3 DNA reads TGTGCCAGCAGTTCTGGACAGAGAACTGAAGCTTTCTTT.

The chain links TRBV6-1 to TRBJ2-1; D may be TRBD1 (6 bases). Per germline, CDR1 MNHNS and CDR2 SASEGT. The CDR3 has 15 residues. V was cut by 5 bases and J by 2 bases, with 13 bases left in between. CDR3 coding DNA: TGTGCCAGCAGTTTAGACAGGAACACCTACAATGAGCAGTTCTTC. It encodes CASSLDRNTYNEQFF.

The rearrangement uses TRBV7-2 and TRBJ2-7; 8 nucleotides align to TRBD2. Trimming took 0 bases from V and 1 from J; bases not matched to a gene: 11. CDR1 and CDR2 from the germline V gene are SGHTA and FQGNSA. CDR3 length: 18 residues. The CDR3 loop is CASSLAFVVAGISYEQYF. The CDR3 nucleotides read TGTGCCAGCAGCTTAGCCTTTGTGGTAGCGGGGATATCCTACGAGCAGTACTTC.

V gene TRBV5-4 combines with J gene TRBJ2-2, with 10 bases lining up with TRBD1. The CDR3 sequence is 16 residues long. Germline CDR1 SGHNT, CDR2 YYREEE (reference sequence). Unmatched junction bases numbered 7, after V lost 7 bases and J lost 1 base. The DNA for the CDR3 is TGTGCCAGCCGGACAGGGGGGCCCCAGAACACCGGGGAGCTGTTTTTT. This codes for CASRTGGPQNTGELFF. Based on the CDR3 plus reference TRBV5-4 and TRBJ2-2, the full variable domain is ETGVTQSPTHLIKTRGQQVTLRCSSQSGHNTVSWYQQALGQGPQFIFQYYREEENGRGNFPPRFSGLQFPNYSSELNVNALELDDSALYLCASRTGGPQNTGELFFGEGSRLTVL.

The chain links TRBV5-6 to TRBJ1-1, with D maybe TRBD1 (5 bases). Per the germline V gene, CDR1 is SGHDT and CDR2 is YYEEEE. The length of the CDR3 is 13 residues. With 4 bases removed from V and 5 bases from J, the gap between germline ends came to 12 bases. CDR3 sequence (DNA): TGTGCCAGCAGCCGATATCAGGGAACTGAAGCTTTCTTT. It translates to CASSRYQGTEAFF.

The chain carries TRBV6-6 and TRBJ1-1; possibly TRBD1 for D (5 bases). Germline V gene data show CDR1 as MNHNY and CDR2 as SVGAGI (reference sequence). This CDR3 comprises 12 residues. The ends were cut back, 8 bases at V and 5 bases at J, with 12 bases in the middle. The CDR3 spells CASGGRETEAFF. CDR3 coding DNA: TGTGCCAGCGGGGGTCGGGAGACTGAAGCTTTCTTT.

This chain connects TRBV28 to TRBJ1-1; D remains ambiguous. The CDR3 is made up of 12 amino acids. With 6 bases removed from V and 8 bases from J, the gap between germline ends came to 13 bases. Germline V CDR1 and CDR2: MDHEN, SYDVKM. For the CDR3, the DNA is TGTGCCAGCAGAAACTTCAGACTAGAAGCTTTCTTT. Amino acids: CASRNFRLEAFF.

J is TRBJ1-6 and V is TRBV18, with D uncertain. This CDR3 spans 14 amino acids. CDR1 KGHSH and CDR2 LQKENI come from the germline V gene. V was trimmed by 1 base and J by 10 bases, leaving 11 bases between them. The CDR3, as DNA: TGTGCCAGCTCACCACTGGCCGAGGACTCACCCCTCCACTTT. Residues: CASSPLAEDSPLHF.

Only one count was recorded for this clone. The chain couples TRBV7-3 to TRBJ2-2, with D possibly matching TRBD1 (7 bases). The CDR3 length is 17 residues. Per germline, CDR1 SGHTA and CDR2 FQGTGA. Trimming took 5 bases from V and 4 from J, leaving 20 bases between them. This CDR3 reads CASSTSPGGMSTGELFF. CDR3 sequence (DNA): TGTGCCAGCAGCACCAGCCCAGGGGGGATGAGCACCGGGGAGCTGTTTTTT.

The CDR3 spells CASSKEAAGGPGGYTF. As DNA, the CDR3 is TGTGCCAGCAGCAAAGAGGCGGCAGGGGGCCCGGGTGGCTACACCTTC. The gene calls are TRBV21-1 and TRBJ1-2; whether TRBD1, the table's D call, matches the DNA was not checked. TRBV21-1 is listed as a pseudogene. The CDR3 has 16 residues.

The CDR3 is CASSRLAGRNTDTQYF. The CDR3, as DNA: TGCGCCAGCAGCCGGTTAGCGGGAAGAAACACAGATACGCAGTATTTT. The chain is built from TRBV4-1 and TRBJ2-3; TRBD2 matches 8 bases. V lost 4 bases to trimming and J lost 2 bases; unmatched junction nucleotides: 8. CDR1 and CDR2 (germline): MGHRA, YSYEKL. This CDR3 is built from 16 residues.

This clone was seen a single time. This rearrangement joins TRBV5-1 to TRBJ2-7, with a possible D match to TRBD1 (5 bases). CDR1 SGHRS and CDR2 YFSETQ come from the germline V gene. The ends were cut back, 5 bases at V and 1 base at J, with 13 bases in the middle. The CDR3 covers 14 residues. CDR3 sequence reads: CASSWGSLSYEQYF. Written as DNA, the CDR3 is TGCGCCAGCAGTTGGGGCTCCCTATCCTACGAGCAGTACTTC.

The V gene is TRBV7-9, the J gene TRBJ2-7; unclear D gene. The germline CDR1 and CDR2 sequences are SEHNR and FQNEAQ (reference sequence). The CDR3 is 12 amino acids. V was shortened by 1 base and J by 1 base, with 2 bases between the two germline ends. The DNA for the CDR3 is TGTGCCAGCAGCTTAGGGTCCTACGAGCAGTACTTC. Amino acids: CASSLGSYEQYF. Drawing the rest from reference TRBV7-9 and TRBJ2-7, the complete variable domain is DTGVSQNPRHKITKRGQNVTFRCDPISEHNRLYWYRQTLGQGPEFLTYFQNEAQLEKSRLLSDRFSAERPKGSFSTLEIQRTEQGDSAMYLCASSLGSYEQYFGPGTRLTVT.

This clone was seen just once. CDR3 DNA sequence: TGTGCCAGCAGTGAACTTGGACAGGGCTCCTACAATGAGCAGTTCTTC. Translating it yields CASSELGQGSYNEQFF. The chain has TRBV6-1 and TRBJ2-1; 8 bases are shared with TRBD1. Germline values: CDR1 MNHNS, CDR2 SASEGT. Trimming cost V 2 bases and J 0 bases; bases outside gene matches: 3. This CDR3 has 16 residues.

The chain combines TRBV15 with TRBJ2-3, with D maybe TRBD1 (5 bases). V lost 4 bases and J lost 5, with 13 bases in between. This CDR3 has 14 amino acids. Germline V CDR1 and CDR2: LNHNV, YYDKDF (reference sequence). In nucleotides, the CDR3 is TGTGCCACCAGCAAGATCAGGGCCGGAGATACGCAGTATTTT. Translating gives CATSKIRAGDTQYF.

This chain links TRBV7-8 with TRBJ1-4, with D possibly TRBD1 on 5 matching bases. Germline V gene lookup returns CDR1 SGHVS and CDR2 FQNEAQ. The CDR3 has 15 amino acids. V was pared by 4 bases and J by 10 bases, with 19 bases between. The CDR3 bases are TGTGCCAGCAGCTCTCCGGGGGGTGTCAGAGGAAAACTGTTTTTT. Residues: CASSSPGGVRGKLFF.

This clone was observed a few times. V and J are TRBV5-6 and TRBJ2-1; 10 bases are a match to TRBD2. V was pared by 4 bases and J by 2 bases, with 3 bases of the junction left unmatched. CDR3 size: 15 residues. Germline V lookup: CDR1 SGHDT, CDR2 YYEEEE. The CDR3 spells CASSRTSGTYNEQFF. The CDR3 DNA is TGTGCCAGCAGCAGGACTAGCGGAACCTACAATGAGCAGTTCTTC.

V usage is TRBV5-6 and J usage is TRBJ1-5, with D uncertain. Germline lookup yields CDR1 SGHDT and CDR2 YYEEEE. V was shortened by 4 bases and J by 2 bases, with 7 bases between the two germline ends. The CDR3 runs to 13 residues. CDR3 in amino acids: CASSRGGNQPQHF. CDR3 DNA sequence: TGTGCCAGCAGCCGCGGGGGCAATCAGCCCCAGCATTTT.

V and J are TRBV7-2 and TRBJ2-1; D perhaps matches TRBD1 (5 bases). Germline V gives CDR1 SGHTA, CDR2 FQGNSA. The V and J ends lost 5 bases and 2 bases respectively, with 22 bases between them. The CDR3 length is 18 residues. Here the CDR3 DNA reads TGTGCCAGCAGCCCCAGTTTTCAGGGCCCTCTTACCTACAATGAGCAGTTCTTC. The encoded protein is CASSPSFQGPLTYNEQFF.